This T cell receptor (beta chain) was recovered during a study of OX40 agonist ivuxolimab in advanced cancers. With respect to the entire study: Ivuxolimab was a fully human IgG2 agonistic monoclonal antibody targeting the costimulatory receptor OX40 (CD134). Partial responses were achieved by three dose-escalation patients, of whom one had hepatocellular carcinoma and two had cutaneous melanoma. In the dose-escalation cohort, about four fifths of patients were male, and the mean age was around 60 years with a range of roughly 23 to 79. The purpose of peripheral TCRbeta sequencing was to test whether ivuxolimab changed TCR sequence diversity and led to clonal T-cell expansion. Intravenous ivuxolimab was administered to patients every 2 weeks at six dose levels: 0.01, 0.1, 0.3, 1.5, 3 and 10 mg/kg. Patients were allowed to have had prior anti-PD-1, anti-PD-L1 or anti-CTLA-4 therapy, and more than 35% of the dose-escalation patients had been treated with checkpoint inhibitors. The monotherapy dose-escalation portion (N = 52 patients) of the phase I ivuxolimab trial is reported in the paper. Of the 52 patients in dose escalation, 19 had hepatocellular carcinoma, about 15 had melanoma, 9 had renal cell carcinoma and 9 had head and neck cancer. What the authors observed across the whole study: Low levels of normalized T-cell clonal expansion were also seen in some patients who did not respond. At doses of 0.1 to 3.0 mg/kg, clonal expansion of both CD4+ and CD8+ T cells in blood was seen between baseline and week 6. After ivuxolimab, more expanded clones were found on average in CD8+ T cells than in CD4+ T cells. Antigen specificity was not determined for the clonally expanded peripheral T cells. In the 0.1-3.0 mg/kg groups, partial responders were among the patients with the lowest normalized peripheral clonal expansion, particularly in CD8+ T cells.

As regards this clone: The antigen it binds to is not known. One base away there is no much larger clone; base qualities are not given.

Germline trimming: 1 base from V, 0 bases from J; junction bases outside gene matches: 2. The germline V gene supplies CDR1 SGHTA and CDR2 FQGNSA. The cysteine opens and the phenylalanine closes a CDR3 of 15 amino acids. Left in the record is the CDR3 DNA by itself, 45 bases read in frame from the first base. The trial excluded patients who had a history of autoimmune disease or were on systemic immunosuppression. In every dose cohort, peripheral blood was drawn for TCR sequencing at baseline, cycle 4 day 1, and cycle 7 day 1. The samples were drawn from a first-in-human, open-label, multicenter phase I dose-escalation trial of ivuxolimab. Adults with locally advanced or metastatic melanoma, renal cell, hepatocellular, or head and neck squamous cell carcinoma were enrolled in the trial. Before TCR sequencing, CD4+ T cells and CD8+ T cells were sorted from peripheral blood as separate populations.

Genomic DNA was isolated from the sorted cells so that the TCRbeta CDR3 region could be sequenced. The immunoSEQ Assay was used for sequencing of TCRbeta CDR3 regions. What TCRdb holds here is the immuneACCESS table cut down to in-frame rearrangements. Part of the clones is not present; checked against another copy, under half of the missing clones reflect an unresolved V gene, and the others are unexplained. This sample comprises tens of thousands of clones, around 87% of them detected only once. In total, the top ten clones hold 0.45% to 0.7% of the sample. Sequences were derived from CD4+ or CD8+ T cells sorted from blood, sampled in a trial of the OX40 agonist ivuxolimab. The TCR comes from an adult with an advanced solid tumor such as melanoma, head and neck, liver or kidney cancer. The chain is made from TRBV7-2 and TRBJ2-5, with 7 bases aligning to TRBD2. This receptor carries the CDR3 CASSLVAGNQETQYF. The base sequence is TGTGCCAGCAGCTTAGTAGCGGGTAACCAAGAGACCCAGTACTTC.